The 30 T cell receptor beta chains in this list originate from one sample, sequenced in a study of CXCR3-negative and CXCR3-positive naive CD8 T cells. The antigens for these receptors are not known. Study-wide results and caveats: Greater hydrophobicity was found in TRB CDR3s of CXCR3-positive naive cells than of CXCR3-negative naive cells.

With UMI labels, 5' RACE was used to prepare the TRB cDNA libraries. TCRdb re-called the 5' RACE reads; every CDR3 protein appears as one record, without DNA. This sample's clone table lists 150,000 or so distinct CDR3 sequences. Material for sequencing was naive CXCR3+ CD8+ T cells from blood. This sample's subset: CD45RO-CCR7+CD27+CD95- naive CD8+ T cells expressing CXCR3 (TNR3+). Receptors were obtained from a human donor in good health. Some clones in this sample may be carry-over from other donors' samples.

This sequence joins TRBV7-9 and TRBJ2-2; TCRdb selects TRBD1, and the lack of DNA leaves this call unchecked. Germline values: CDR1 SEHNR, CDR2 FQNEAQ (reference sequence). This CDR3 has 14 amino acids. CDR3 loop: CASRTPGVSGELFF. Full variable domain (missing parts from reference TRBV7-9 and TRBJ2-2): DTGVSQNPRHKITKRGQNVTFRCDPISEHNRLYWYRQTLGQGPEFLTYFQNEAQLEKSRLLSDRFSAERPKGSFSTLEIQRTEQGDSAMYLCASRTPGVSGELFFGEGSRLTVL.

The chain uses TRBV10-3 and TRBJ2-5. Germline V lookup: CDR1 ENHRY, CDR2 SYGVKD. CDR3 length: 14 amino acids. CDR3: CAISERLASETQYF.

The rearrangement uses TRBV6-6 and TRBJ1-3; the D gene TCRdb calls, TRBD1, cannot be checked with no DNA. Germline-derived CDR1 and CDR2 are MNHNY and SVGAGI (reference sequence). The CDR3 loop spans 14 amino acids. CDR3 loop: CASTGGVSGNTIYF.

Here the CDR3 reads CASSFPLNEQFF. The chain employs TRBV7-2 and TRBJ2-1; checking the TCRdb D call of TRBD1 is not possible without DNA. Germline CDR1 is SGHTA and CDR2 is FQGNSA. This CDR3 region has 12 residues.

The chain couples TRBV12-3 or TRBV12-4 to TRBJ2-1; TCRdb names TRBD1, which stays unverified in the absence of DNA. The CDR3 extends over 16 amino acids. The chain's CDR3 is CASSPPTPGSYNEQFF.

This chain uses TRBV7-9 with TRBJ2-3; lacking DNA, the TRBD2 call made by TCRdb goes unchecked. The CDR3 has 19 residues. Germline V CDR1 and CDR2: SEHNR, FQNEAQ (reference sequence). The CDR3 region is CASSSGSVSSGRFVDTQYF.

The gene calls are TRBV7-2 and TRBJ1-2; TCRdb reports TRBD1, a call that lacks DNA to check it against. The CDR3 is 15 amino acids. Germline CDR1 reads SGHTA; CDR2 reads FQGNSA. CDR3 region: CASSTGTGKGYGYTF.

The chain is built from TRBV5-6 and TRBJ2-7; TCRdb's D gene call, TRBD2, goes unchecked for lack of DNA. The CDR3 is 17 residues long. Germline V gene sequence: CDR1 SGHDT, CDR2 YYEEEE. The CDR3: CASSFRPQKTSEYEQYF.

The chain carries TRBV9 and TRBJ1-1; TCRdb indicates TRBD1, and absent DNA this call remains unverified. Per the germline V gene, CDR1 is SGDLS and CDR2 is YYNGEE. The CDR3 has 14 residues. The CDR3 is CASRGTGGSSEAFF.

The chain recombines TRBV28 with TRBJ2-7; TCRdb outputs TRBD1, but without DNA this stays unchecked. CDR1 is MDHEN and CDR2 is SYDVKM in the germline V gene. The CDR3 spans 13 residues. CDR3 protein: CASIRTGTYEQYF.

The chain uses TRBV7-6 and TRBJ2-1; the D call of TRBD2 rests on TCRdb alone, since no DNA is present to check it. The CDR3 spans 13 residues. Germline CDR1 reads SGHVS; CDR2 reads FNYEAQ. CDR3 residues: CASRRTPSGEQFF.

The chain combines TRBV5-1 with TRBJ2-7. Germline lookup yields CDR1 SGHRS and CDR2 YFSETQ. This CDR3 spans 14 amino acids. CDR3 sequence: CASSSMGDSYEQHF.

CDR3: CASSQDRQGVWETQYF. The chain employs TRBV3-1 and TRBJ2-5; no DNA is available, so the TRBD1 call from TCRdb remains unchecked. This CDR3 is built from 16 residues. CDR1 LGHDT and CDR2 YNNKEL come from the germline V gene (reference sequence).

The chain employs TRBV20-1 and TRBJ2-1; TCRdb calls TRBD1, which cannot be checked without DNA. Germline V gives CDR1 DFQATT, CDR2 SNEGSKA (reference sequence). This CDR3 region has 13 residues. This CDR3 reads CSARDLSGGECFF.

The J gene is TRBJ1-1, the V gene TRBV24-1; TCRdb designates TRBD1, a call that cannot be tested without DNA. This CDR3 has 13 amino acids. CDR1 KGHDR and CDR2 SFDVKD come from the germline V gene. CDR3: CATTAGTSTEAFF.

V usage is TRBV28 and J usage is TRBJ2-3; TCRdb's D gene call, TRBD2, goes unchecked for lack of DNA. The CDR3 has 18 residues. Germline-derived CDR1 and CDR2 are MDHEN and SYDVKM. CDR3 amino acids: CASSPMFGLASFTDTQYF. Full variable domain (missing parts from reference TRBV28 and TRBJ2-3): DVKVTQSSRYLVKRTGEKVFLECVQDMDHENMFWYRQDPGLGLRLIYFSYDVKMKEKGDIPEGYSVSREKKERFSLILESASTNQTSMYLCASSPMFGLASFTDTQYFGPGTRLTVL.

This sequence joins TRBV29-1 and TRBJ2-3; TCRdb lists TRBD2, though no DNA is available to test this call. The length of the CDR3 is 11 residues. Germline values: CDR1 SQVTM, CDR2 ANQGSEA. This CDR3 reads CSVDRRDTQYF.

The chain employs TRBV25-1 and TRBJ1-1; without DNA, the TCRdb call of TRBD1 cannot be checked. This CDR3 region has 12 residues. The germline gives CDR1 MGHDK, CDR2 SYGVNS. The CDR3 is CASSDSGILAFF.

The genes are TRBV6-5 and TRBJ1-2; the D call of TRBD1 rests on TCRdb alone, since no DNA is present to check it. Germline CDR1 and CDR2: MNHEY and SVGAGI. The CDR3 runs 14 residues. Here the CDR3 reads CASKIRVWSDGYTF.

This chain links TRBV12-3 or TRBV12-4 with TRBJ2-7; TCRdb lists TRBD1, though no DNA is available to test this call. This CDR3 is built from 16 residues. The CDR3 loop reads CASSFAWTIRGYEQYF.

This rearrangement joins TRBV29-1 to TRBJ2-7. Germline V CDR1 and CDR2: SQVTM, ANQGSEA. The CDR3 totals 13 residues. The CDR3 spells CSVEGLALHEQYF.

The chain joins TRBV14 to TRBJ2-7; TCRdb reports TRBD1, a call that lacks DNA to check it against. This CDR3 spans 16 amino acids. Germline lookup yields CDR1 SGHDN and CDR2 FVKESK. CDR3 region: CASSQEGGYLIHEQYF.

The chain joins TRBV6-2 or TRBV6-3 to TRBJ2-1; without DNA, the TCRdb call of TRBD2 cannot be checked. The CDR3 spans 12 residues. Germline values: CDR1 MNHEY, CDR2 SVGEGT. CDR3: CASSPGTLGEFF.

The chain uses TRBV20-1 and TRBJ2-5; TCRdb indicates TRBD1, and absent DNA this call remains unverified. The CDR3 spans 14 residues. Germline CDR1 DFQATT, CDR2 SNEGSKA (reference sequence). The CDR3 loop reads CSARDGGRGETQYF.

CDR3: CASTPGPAKSGNTIYF. This rearrangement joins TRBV12-3 or TRBV12-4 to TRBJ1-3; no DNA is available, so the TRBD1 call from TCRdb remains unchecked. CDR3 length equals 16 residues.

V and J are TRBV29-1 and TRBJ1-1; without DNA, the TCRdb call of TRBD1 cannot be checked. CDR1 is SQVTM, CDR2 ANQGSEA, per germline. The CDR3 length is 11 residues. This CDR3 is CSVDTGTEAFF.

The chain is built from TRBV27 and TRBJ2-1; with no DNA, the TCRdb D assignment of TRBD1 cannot be verified. In germline, CDR1 is MNHEY, CDR2 SMNVEV (reference sequence). CDR3 length equals 16 residues. CDR3 sequence: CASRSAGTGPYNEQFF.

The chain employs TRBV20-1 and TRBJ2-3; the D gene TCRdb calls, TRBD1, cannot be checked with no DNA. The germline V gene encodes CDR1 DFQATT and CDR2 SNEGSKA (reference sequence). This CDR3 contains 14 residues. Here the CDR3 reads CSAIGQGITDTQYF.

The chain uses TRBV11-3 and TRBJ2-1; TCRdb calls TRBD2, which cannot be checked without DNA. This CDR3 contains 16 residues. The germline CDR1 and CDR2 sequences are SGHNT and YENEEA. CDR3 sequence: CASSSRTSAEPNEQFF.

This rearrangement joins TRBV6-5 to TRBJ2-7; TCRdb designates TRBD1, a call that cannot be tested without DNA. Germline V gene sequence: CDR1 MNHEY, CDR2 SVGAGI. The CDR3 sequence is 13 residues long. The CDR3 reads CASSYGHLYEQYF.